This T cell receptor (beta chain) was profiled in a study of liver allograft versus peripheral blood T cells. The wider study: Liver transplant recipients had T cell receptor repertoires compared between transplanted liver and peripheral blood. Overall study results and limits: Reportedly, liver allograft T cell receptor repertoires differed from peripheral blood ones.

V lost 7 bases, J lost 7 bases, and 19 bases lay in between. Looked up from germline, CDR1 is DFQATT and CDR2 is SNEGSKA (reference sequence). The CDR3 contains 13 residues. By frequency in the sample, this clonotype is medium-sized. Its antigen is still unknown. From the reads, TCRdb called clonotypes with MiXCR, one entry per CDR3 protein. The repertoire holds 2,500 or so distinct CDR3 sequences, with around a sixth as singletons. The V gene is TRBV20-1, the J gene TRBJ1-2; D remains ambiguous. The TCR originated in a human patient who had a liver transplant. T cells may partly derive from the graft donor. The CDR3 region has the DNA TGCAGTGTATCGACCATCCTGGGTAGTGGCTACACCTTC. Translated: CSVSTILGSGYTF.